Presented here are 32 T cell receptor beta chains from one specimen sequenced in a study of T cells in Graves' hyperthyroidism and ophthalmopathy. The source material, RNA transcripts, was used to amplify TCR beta CDR3 regions. With the HTBI primer set, the TCR CDR3 went through a first round of RT-PCR. TCRdb analysed the multiplex PCR reads with MiXCR anew, one entry per CDR3 protein. Of about 740,000 distinct CDR3 sequences listed, 14% are singletons. Sequenced material: blood. These receptors all stem from a woman between 18 and 29 years old with Graves' hyperthyroidism.

The sample holds many counts of this clonotype. The rearrangement links TRBV20-1 to TRBJ2-7, with D maybe TRBD2 (7 bases). CDR1 DFQATT and CDR2 SNEGSKA come from the germline V gene (reference sequence). The CDR3 runs 15 residues. V shed 1 base and J shed 7 bases, with 20 bases lying between them. The CDR3 nucleotides are TGCAGTGCTAGAGGGGGGCGTAAGGCCGGGGGGGAGCAGTACTTC. Amino acids: CSARGGRKAGGEQYF.

This clonotype has a count of ten or more. V usage is TRBV20-1 and J usage is TRBJ2-1; tentative D call: TRBD2 (6 bases). The V end was cut by 1 base, the J end by 10 bases, with 20 bases between. Looked up from germline, CDR1 is DFQATT and CDR2 is SNEGSKA (reference sequence). The CDR3 totals 15 residues. CDR3 sequence: CSARVDGTPRPEQFF. The CDR3 DNA sequence: TGCAGTGCTAGAGTCGACGGGACTCCTCGTCCCGAGCAGTTCTTC.

The chain uses TRBV6-2 or TRBV6-3 and TRBJ2-7; 9 bases map to TRBD1. Germline lookup yields CDR1 MNHEY and CDR2 SVGEGT. With 3 bases clipped from V and 7 bases from J, the junction kept 13 bases outside the gene matches. This CDR3 spans 16 amino acids. The CDR3 DNA reads TGTGCCAGCAGTTATCAACAGGGGGCCGGAGAAGAGGAGCAGTACTTC. It is translated as CASSYQQGAGEEEQYF.

This clonotype turned up a few times. The chain links TRBV2 to TRBJ2-1, with 8 bases that match TRBD1. V lost 0 bases, J lost 1 base, and 11 bases stayed unmatched. This CDR3 comprises 19 residues. Germline V CDR1 and CDR2: SNHLY, FYNNEI. As DNA, the CDR3 is TGTGCCAGCAGTGAAGCTTTGGACAGGGAGGTTCTTTCCTACAATGAGCAGTTCTTC. Translated, it gives CASSEALDREVLSYNEQFF.

The chain links TRBV11-2 to TRBJ1-5; a weak D match, TRBD1 (5 bases). The V end was cut by 1 base, the J end by 0 bases, with 19 bases between. The CDR3 is 19 residues long. Germline V gene lookup returns CDR1 SGHAT and CDR2 FQNNGV. The CDR3 region is CASSLAPSTGLNSNQPQHF. The CDR3 nucleotides are TGTGCCAGCAGCTTAGCCCCCTCCACGGGACTAAATAGCAATCAGCCCCAGCATTTT.

The genes are TRBV7-3 and TRBJ2-1, with 8 bases matching TRBD2. The CDR3 has 13 residues. Unmatched junction bases numbered 3, after V lost 3 bases and J lost 8 bases. Germline V gene lookup returns CDR1 SGHTA and CDR2 FQGTGA. The CDR3 loop reads CASSFSGSYEQFF. The DNA of the CDR3 is TGTGCCAGCAGCTTCAGCGGGAGCTATGAGCAGTTCTTC.

The chain carries TRBV6-2 or TRBV6-3 and TRBJ2-5; maybe TRBD1 (5 bases). This CDR3 comprises 13 residues. CDR1 and CDR2 (germline): MNHEY, SVGEGT. V dropped 6 bases and J dropped 4 bases, with 12 bases sitting between them. CDR3 sequence: CASSSGAGETQYF. DNA of the CDR3: TGTGCCAGCAGCTCTGGGGCCGGAGAGACCCAGTACTTC.

This clonotype was seen at least ten times. The CDR3 here is CASEAWDLRLLAEQYF. DNA for the CDR3: TGTGCCAGTGAAGCATGGGACCTCCGCTTGCTTGCCGAGCAGTACTTC. The chain employs TRBV6-1 and TRBJ2-7; either TRBD1 or TRBD2 may supply D (5 bases each). CDR3 length equals 16 residues. Per germline, CDR1 MNHNS and CDR2 SASEGT. Trimming took 9 bases from V and 6 from J, leaving 27 bases between them.

This clonotype was seen ten or more times. The chain uses TRBV7-2 and TRBJ2-1; 7 nucleotides align to TRBD2. With V trimmed by 4 bases and J by 2 bases, 8 bases remained unmatched. This CDR3 is 16 amino acids long. Germline V CDR1 and CDR2: SGHTA, FQGNSA. The CDR3 spells CASSWGGTNPYNEQFF. CDR3 in DNA: TGTGCCAGCAGCTGGGGGGGGACCAACCCCTACAATGAGCAGTTCTTC.

This clonotype was found a few times. V gene TRBV15 combines with J gene TRBJ2-1; the D gene is possibly TRBD2 (6 bases). The CDR3 runs 15 residues. Germline values: CDR1 LNHNV, CDR2 YYDKDF (reference sequence). With 2 bases removed from V and 3 bases from J, the gap between germline ends came to 11 bases. Written as DNA, the CDR3 is TGTGCCACCAGCAGAAGGGACTGGCGCTACAATGAGCAGTTCTTC. It specifies CATSRRDWRYNEQFF.

This clonotype was seen at least ten times. The CDR3 here is CASSWDRAVEQYF. The CDR3 region has the DNA TGTGCCAGCAGCTGGGACAGGGCTGTCGAGCAGTACTTC. The chain joins TRBV11-3 to TRBJ2-7, with 9 bases identical to TRBD1. Germline V lookup: CDR1 SGHNT, CDR2 YENEEA. CDR3 length: 13 amino acids. J lost 6 bases, V lost 4 bases, and 4 bases had no gene match.

The V and J genes are TRBV5-6 and TRBJ2-1; D gene ambiguous. The ends were cut back, 0 bases at V and 13 bases at J, with 14 bases in the middle. Per the germline V gene, CDR1 is SGHDT and CDR2 is YYEEEE. The CDR3 is made up of 13 amino acids. Here the CDR3 DNA reads TGTGCCAGCAGCTTGGCTGTCCAAGAGACCCAGTTCTTC. Translation: CASSLAVQETQFF.

This clonotype has a count of ten or more. The rearrangement links TRBV29-1 to TRBJ2-3, with D perhaps assigned TRBD1 or TRBD2 (6 bases each). Looked up from germline, CDR1 is SQVTM and CDR2 is ANQGSEA. The V gene lost 6 bases and the J gene lost 1 base, with 8 bases spanning the gap. The CDR3 length is 12 residues. Here the CDR3 DNA reads TGCAGCGTGGGGGGCGGCACAGATACGCAGTATTTT. Protein: CSVGGGTDTQYF.

This chain connects TRBV5-4 to TRBJ1-4; TRBD1 might be the D (6 bases). The V gene's germline CDR1 is SGHNT and CDR2 YYREEE (reference sequence). The V gene lost 4 bases and the J gene lost 7 bases, with 14 bases spanning the gap. This CDR3 is built from 14 residues. The chain's CDR3 is CASSPQGIGEKLFF. The CDR3, as DNA: TGTGCCAGCAGCCCCCAGGGGATCGGTGAAAAACTGTTTTTT.

J is TRBJ1-5 and V is TRBV12-3 or TRBV12-4; no reliable D call. This CDR3 is built from 12 residues. V lost 6 bases and J 9 bases, leaving 12 bases between the germline ends. CDR3 nucleotides: TGTGCCAGCAGCCCACTCTGGGGGCCCCAGCATTTT. Amino acid sequence: CASSPLWGPQHF.

This clonotype was seen a handful of times. The V and J genes are TRBV6-1 and TRBJ1-2, with D maybe TRBD1 (6 bases). V lost 3 bases and J 8 bases, leaving 19 bases between the germline ends. This CDR3 has 15 residues. CDR1 is MNHNS, CDR2 SASEGT, per germline. The CDR3 loop is CASSEDGTSTRGYTF. CDR3 DNA: TGTGCCAGCAGTGAGGACGGGACATCCACTCGCGGCTACACCTTC.

This clonotype came up many times. The chain recombines TRBV10-3 with TRBJ2-3; a possible D gene is TRBD2 (6 bases). Between the trimmed V and J ends, which lost 0 bases and 0 bases, there was a span of 13 bases. The CDR3 contains 17 residues. Germline CDR1 and CDR2: ENHRY and SYGVKD. Here the CDR3 reads CAISESTLATSTDTQYF. In DNA form, the CDR3 reads TGTGCCATCAGTGAGTCGACTCTAGCGACTAGCACAGATACGCAGTATTTT.

V is TRBV9 and J is TRBJ2-7; 14 bases map to TRBD2. CDR3 size: 15 residues. Trimming cost V 2 bases and J 6 bases; bases outside gene matches: 4. Germline-derived CDR1 and CDR2 are SGDLS and YYNGEE. In DNA, the CDR3 is TGTGCCAGCAGCGTCATGGGACTAGCGGGAGTCGAGCAGTACTTC. This gives the protein CASSVMGLAGVEQYF.

The V call is TRBV20-1, the J call TRBJ2-1; TRBD2 agrees at 9 bases. Germline CDR1 reads DFQATT; CDR2 reads SNEGSKA (reference sequence). The CDR3 covers 17 residues. Trimming took 0 bases from V and 7 from J; bases not matched to a gene: 13. The CDR3 protein is CSARDVRRGRAGNEQFF. Here the CDR3 DNA reads TGCAGTGCTAGAGATGTTCGACGCGGGAGGGCCGGAAATGAGCAGTTCTTC.

A note on this clonotype: With a much larger clone just one base away, this may be a read error. The conserved closing phenylalanine or tryptophan is absent in this CDR3, likely reflecting a read error. This chain connects TRBV29-1 to TRBJ1-1; the match to TRBD1 covers 7 bases. Germline CDR1 reads SQVTM; CDR2 reads ANQGSEA. The trim removed 2 bases at V and 0 bases at J, leaving 9 bases unmatched. This CDR3 spans 16 amino acids. CDR3 in DNA: TGCAGCGTTGAAAGGGGACAGCGACTGGTGAACACTGAAGCTTTCTTG. As protein: CSVERGQRLVNTEAFL.

The chain combines TRBV2 with TRBJ2-1; D gene ambiguous. Trimming took off 5 bases at V and 0 bases at J, with 11 bases between the two ends. CDR1 and CDR2 from the germline V gene are SNHLY and FYNNEI. This CDR3 has 15 residues. This CDR3 reads CASSMDGSSYNEQFF. In nucleotides, the CDR3 is TGTGCCAGCAGTATGGACGGTAGCTCCTACAATGAGCAGTTCTTC. The variable domain in full, with the rest retrieved from reference TRBV2 and TRBJ2-1, is EPEVTQTPSHQVTQMGQEVILRCVPISNHLYFYWYRQILGQKVEFLVSFYNNEISEKSEIFDDQFSVERPDGSNFTLKIRSTKLEDSAMYFCASSMDGSSYNEQFFGPGTRLTVL.

V and J are TRBV6-1 and TRBJ1-1; D gene ambiguous. The CDR3 runs to 14 residues. V lost 6 bases and J 4 bases, leaving 15 bases between the germline ends. Germline V gives CDR1 MNHNS, CDR2 SASEGT. The CDR3 coding sequence is TGTGCCAGCAGCGGCTTAGCGGGAGGCACTGAAGCTTTCTTT. Residues: CASSGLAGGTEAFF.

This chain connects TRBV6-5 to TRBJ1-1; TRBD1 is a possible D gene (6 bases). The germline V gene encodes CDR1 MNHEY and CDR2 SVGAGI. V was shortened by 4 bases and J by 3 bases, with 12 bases between the two germline ends. This CDR3 has 14 residues. The CDR3 DNA reads TGTGCCAGCAGTTCCAGGGGTTTCGACACTGAAGCTTTCTTT. As protein: CASSSRGFDTEAFF.

The chain is built from TRBV27 and TRBJ2-7; 8 nucleotides align to TRBD2. Germline V CDR1 and CDR2: MNHEY, SMNVEV (reference sequence). CDR3 length: 15 amino acids. The V gene end was trimmed by 2 bases and the J gene end by 4 bases; junction bases not matched to a gene: 7. This CDR3 is CASSLLIGGGYEQYF. The CDR3 DNA is TGTGCCAGCAGTTTACTAATCGGGGGGGGGTACGAGCAGTACTTC.

Many counts were recorded for this clonotype. The chain carries TRBV11-3 and TRBJ2-1; D is possibly TRBD1 (6 bases). Germline-derived CDR1 and CDR2 are SGHNT and YENEEA. Trimming shortened V by 4 bases and J by 2 bases, and 12 bases separated the two germline ends. CDR3 size: 15 residues. CDR3 sequence reads: CASSSDSQTYNEQFF. CDR3 bases: TGTGCCAGCAGCTCGGACAGCCAGACCTACAATGAGCAGTTCTTC.

In this sample, this clonotype turned up many times. CDR3 nucleotide sequence: TGTGCCAGCAGCTTAGGTCCGCATAACACCGGGGAGCTGTTTTTT. Translation gives CASSLGPHNTGELFF. This chain joins TRBV7-9 and TRBJ2-2; D gene uncertain. Germline V CDR1 and CDR2: SEHNR, FQNEAQ (reference sequence). This CDR3 has 15 amino acids. Trimming stripped 1 base from V and 2 bases from J, with 8 bases between.

As concerns this clonotype: This may be a read error: a much more frequent sequence differs by one nucleotide. The V and J genes are TRBV7-2 and TRBJ2-1; 11 bases align to TRBD2. With V trimmed by 4 bases and J by 6 bases, 8 bases remained unmatched. The CDR3 is made up of 16 amino acids. Germline V gives CDR1 SGHTA, CDR2 FQGNSA. The CDR3 DNA follows: TGTGCCAGCAGCTGGTGGACTAGCGGGCGTGGCAATGAGCAGTTCTTC. Its translation: CASSWWTSGRGNEQFF.

This rearrangement joins TRBV19 to TRBJ2-1; a weak D match, TRBD2 (6 bases). CDR3 length: 14 amino acids. V lost 2 bases and J lost 3, with 8 bases in between. The germline V gene encodes CDR1 LNHDA and CDR2 SQIVND (reference sequence). The CDR3 DNA reads TGTGCCAGTAGTATACTAGCGAACTACAATGAGCAGTTCTTC. It encodes CASSILANYNEQFF.

This clonotype was counted ten times or more. This chain uses TRBV6-1 with TRBJ1-2; D is undetermined. V shed 6 bases and J shed 4 bases, with 12 bases lying between them. CDR1 is MNHNS and CDR2 is SASEGT in the germline V gene. There are 13 residues in the CDR3. This CDR3 reads CASRTKGAYGYTF. The CDR3 coding sequence is TGTGCCAGCAGGACAAAGGGCGCCTATGGCTACACCTTC.

This clonotype was seen repeatedly, ten times or more. The chain couples TRBV30 to TRBJ2-3, with a possible D match to TRBD2 (6 bases). The CDR3 totals 15 residues. V was shortened by 0 bases and J by 2 bases, with 12 bases between the two germline ends. Germline CDR1 and CDR2: GTSNPN and SVGIG (reference sequence). CDR3 region: CAWSVTSSFTDTQYF. CDR3 bases: TGTGCCTGGAGTGTCACTAGCAGCTTCACAGATACGCAGTATTTT.

This clonotype was counted ten times or more. V gene TRBV28 combines with J gene TRBJ2-7; D gene unclear. Trimming stripped 5 bases from V and 0 bases from J, with 14 bases between. Germline V CDR1 and CDR2: MDHEN, SYDVKM. This CDR3 has 15 amino acids. The CDR3 nucleotides read TGTGCCAGCAGTCTCCTCGGAGTTCTCTCCTACGAGCAGTACTTC. It specifies CASSLLGVLSYEQYF.

This clonotype was seen at least ten times. The rearrangement joins TRBV12-3 or TRBV12-4 to TRBJ2-1; 9 bases align to TRBD2. This CDR3 is built from 14 residues. The trim removed 7 bases at V and 5 bases at J, leaving 6 bases unmatched. Here the CDR3 reads CASTAGTSNNEQFF. Written as DNA, the CDR3 is TGTGCCAGCACAGCGGGGACTAGCAACAATGAGCAGTTCTTC.